Presented here are 4 T cell receptor beta chains from one specimen sequenced in a study of early T cells in non-severe SARS-CoV-2 infection. TCRdb passed the 5' RACE reads through MiXCR, listing each CDR3 protein once. Counted here are approximately 75,000 distinct CDR3 sequences, 14% occurring once; the ten biggest clones make up about 3.7%. This material consisted of whole blood, taken at baseline. The receptors stem from an adult who was a healthcare worker with PCR-confirmed SARS-CoV-2 infection or an uninfected control (not recorded which).

V and J are TRBV5-4 and TRBJ2-7, with a weak D call TRBD1 (6 bases). Deletions cut 3 bases from V and 2 bases from J, with 12 bases between. The CDR3 runs 14 residues. CDR1 is SGHNT and CDR2 is YYREEE in the germline V gene (reference sequence). The CDR3 spells CASSSGTHPYEQYF. DNA for the CDR3: TGTGCCAGCAGCTCCGGGACACATCCCTACGAGCAGTACTTC.

This clonotype showed up just a few times. This chain joins TRBV6-4 and TRBJ2-1; TRBD2 agrees at 11 bases. The J segment lost 8 bases and the V segment lost 6 bases, leaving 6 bases of the junction unmatched. The CDR3 contains 14 residues. Germline loops: CDR1 MRHNA, CDR2 SNTAGT. The CDR3: CASRLAGESHEQFF. CDR3 nucleotides: TGTGCCAGCAGACTAGCGGGAGAATCCCATGAGCAGTTCTTC.

The chain combines TRBV29-1 with TRBJ1-1; TRBD1 matches 8 bases. This CDR3 is 15 amino acids long. Germline V gene sequence: CDR1 SQVTM, CDR2 ANQGSEA. Trimming cost V 7 bases and J 1 base; bases outside gene matches: 11. The CDR3 region has the DNA TGCAGCGCAGCTAACTCAGGGGGCGCGAACACTGAAGCTTTCTTT. Residues: CSAANSGGANTEAFF.

The J gene is TRBJ1-6, the V gene TRBV7-9; D call uncertain. CDR1 and CDR2 from the germline V gene are SEHNR and FQNEAQ (reference sequence). V lost 11 bases and J lost 11, with 19 bases in between. The CDR3 has 13 amino acids. CDR3 DNA sequence: TGTGCCTCAGCTTCCACGCCGGGGACACCCCTCCACTTT. Its translation is CASASTPGTPLHF.